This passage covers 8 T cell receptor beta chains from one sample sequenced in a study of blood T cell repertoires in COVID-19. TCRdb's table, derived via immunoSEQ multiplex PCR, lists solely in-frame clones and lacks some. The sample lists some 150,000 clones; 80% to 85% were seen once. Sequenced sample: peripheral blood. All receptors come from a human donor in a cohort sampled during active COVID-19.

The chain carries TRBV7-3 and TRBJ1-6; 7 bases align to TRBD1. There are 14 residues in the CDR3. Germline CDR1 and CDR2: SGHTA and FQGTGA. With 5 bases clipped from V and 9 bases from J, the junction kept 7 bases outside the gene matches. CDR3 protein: CASSPGTVGSPLHF. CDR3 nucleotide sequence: TGTGCCAGCAGCCCTGGGACAGTAGGTTCACCCCTCCACTTT.

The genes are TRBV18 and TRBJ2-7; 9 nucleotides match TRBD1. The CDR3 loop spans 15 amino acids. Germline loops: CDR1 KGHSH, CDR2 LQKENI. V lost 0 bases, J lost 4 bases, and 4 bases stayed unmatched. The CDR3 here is CASSPPAGQGYEQYF. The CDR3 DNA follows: TGTGCCAGCTCACCACCGGCGGGACAGGGTTACGAGCAGTACTTC.

The CDR3 sequence is CASSYPTGGFSNQPQHF. In DNA form, the CDR3 reads TGTGCCAGCAGTTATCCCACAGGAGGGTTTAGCAATCAGCCCCAGCATTTT. The chain joins TRBV6-2 or TRBV6-3 to TRBJ1-5; perhaps TRBD1 as D (5 bases). The CDR3 is 17 amino acids. Germline V lookup: CDR1 MNHEY, CDR2 SVGEGT. V lost 3 bases to trimming and J lost 0 bases, with 15 bases between them.

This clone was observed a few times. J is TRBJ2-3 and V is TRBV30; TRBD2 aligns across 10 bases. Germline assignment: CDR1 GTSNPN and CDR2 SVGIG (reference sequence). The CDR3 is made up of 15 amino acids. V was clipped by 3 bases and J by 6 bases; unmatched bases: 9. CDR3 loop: CAWSPSGGGADTQYF. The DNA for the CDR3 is TGTGCCTGGAGCCCTAGCGGGGGTGGCGCGGATACGCAGTATTTT.

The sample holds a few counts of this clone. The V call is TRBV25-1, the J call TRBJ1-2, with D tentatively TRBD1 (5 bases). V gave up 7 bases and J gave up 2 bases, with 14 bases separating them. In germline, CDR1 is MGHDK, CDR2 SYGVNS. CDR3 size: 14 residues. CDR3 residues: CASNPHGGNYGYTF. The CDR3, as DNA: TGTGCCAGCAACCCCCACGGGGGAAACTATGGCTACACCTTC.

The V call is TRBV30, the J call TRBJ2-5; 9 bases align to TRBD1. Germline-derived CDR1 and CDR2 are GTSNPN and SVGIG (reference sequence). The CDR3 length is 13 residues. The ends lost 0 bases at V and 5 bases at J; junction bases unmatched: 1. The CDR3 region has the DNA TGTGCCTGGAGTGTGGGGACAGGGGAGACCCAGTACTTC. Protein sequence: CAWSVGTGETQYF.

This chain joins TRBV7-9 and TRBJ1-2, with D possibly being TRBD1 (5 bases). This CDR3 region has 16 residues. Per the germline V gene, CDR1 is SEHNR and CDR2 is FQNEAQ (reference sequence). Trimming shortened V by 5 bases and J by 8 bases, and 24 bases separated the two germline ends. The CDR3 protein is CASSPPEDIPMRGYTF. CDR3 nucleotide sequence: TGTGCCAGCAGCCCCCCAGAGGACATCCCTATGAGGGGCTACACCTTC. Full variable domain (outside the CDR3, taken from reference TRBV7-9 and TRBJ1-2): DTGVSQNPRHKITKRGQNVTFRCDPISEHNRLYWYRQTLGQGPEFLTYFQNEAQLEKSRLLSDRFSAERPKGSFSTLEIQRTEQGDSAMYLCASSPPEDIPMRGYTFGSGTRLTVV.

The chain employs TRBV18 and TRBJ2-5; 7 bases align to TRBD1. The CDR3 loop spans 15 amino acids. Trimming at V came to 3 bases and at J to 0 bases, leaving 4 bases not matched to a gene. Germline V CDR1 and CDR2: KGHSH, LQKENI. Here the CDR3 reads CASSPGTENQETQYF. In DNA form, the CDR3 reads TGTGCCAGCTCACCCGGGACAGAGAACCAAGAGACCCAGTACTTC.